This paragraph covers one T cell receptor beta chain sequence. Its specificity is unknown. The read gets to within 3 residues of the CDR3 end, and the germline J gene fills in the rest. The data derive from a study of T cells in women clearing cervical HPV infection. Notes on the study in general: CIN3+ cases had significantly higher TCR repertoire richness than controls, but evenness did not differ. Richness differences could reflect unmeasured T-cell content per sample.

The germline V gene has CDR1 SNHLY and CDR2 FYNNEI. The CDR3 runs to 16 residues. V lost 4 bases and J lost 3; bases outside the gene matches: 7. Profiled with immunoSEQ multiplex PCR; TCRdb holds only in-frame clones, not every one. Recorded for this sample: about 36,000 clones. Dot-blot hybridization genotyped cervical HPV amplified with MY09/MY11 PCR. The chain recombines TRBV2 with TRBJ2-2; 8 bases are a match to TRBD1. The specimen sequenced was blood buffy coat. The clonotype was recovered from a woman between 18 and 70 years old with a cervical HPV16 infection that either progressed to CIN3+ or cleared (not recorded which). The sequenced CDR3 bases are TGTGCCAGCAGTGGAACAGGGGACAGGTACACCGGGGAG. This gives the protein CASSGTGDRYTGE. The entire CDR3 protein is CASSGTGDRYTGELFF.